The T cell receptor (beta chain) described here comes from a study of cytomegalovirus exposure and HLA in healthy donors. Per the germline V gene, CDR1 is SEHNR and CDR2 is FQNEAQ (reference sequence). The CDR3 is made up of 13 amino acids. With 5 bases removed from V and 1 base from J, the gap between germline ends came to 9 bases. About this clone: The antigen is unknown.

General study points: In vitro work confirmed that a few CMV-associated chains recognize CMV antigens. Reportedly, fewer N-insertions than the roughly 690-donor mean appeared in an Asian-associated ancestry cluster in a later analysis. Later on, an analysis tied roughly 17,000 TCR beta sequences to HLA alleles at 0.05 false discovery rate. When analyzed later, a missense DCLRE1C variant was found to be linked to TCR beta V- and J-gene trimming.

PCR used 60 Vbeta primers and 13 Jbeta primers. Profiled with immunoSEQ multiplex PCR; TCRdb holds only in-frame clones, not every one. The repertoire table contains about 200,000 clones. This receptor was obtained from a boy aged 5-17 years in good health and CMV-seronegative. The sample comprised PBMCs. The chain carries TRBV7-9 and TRBJ2-7; no clear D gene. The CDR3 sequence: CASSPRVSYEQYF. In DNA, the CDR3 is TGTGCCAGCAGCCCCCGGGTTTCCTACGAGCAGTACTTC.